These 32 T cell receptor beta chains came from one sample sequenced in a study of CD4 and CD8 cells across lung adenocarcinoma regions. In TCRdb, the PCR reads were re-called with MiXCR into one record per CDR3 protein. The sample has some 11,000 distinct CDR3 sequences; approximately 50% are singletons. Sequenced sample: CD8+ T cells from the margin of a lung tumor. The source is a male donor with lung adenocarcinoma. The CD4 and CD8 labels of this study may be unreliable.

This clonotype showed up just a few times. DNA of the CDR3: TGTGCCAGCAGTCCCAAGTGGACCGGGGAGCTGTTTTTT. Translated, it gives CASSPKWTGELFF. The chain couples TRBV6-1 to TRBJ2-2; D gene uncertain. With 5 bases removed from V and 5 bases from J, the gap between germline ends came to 9 bases. CDR1 MNHNS and CDR2 SASEGT come from the germline V gene. The CDR3 spans 13 residues.

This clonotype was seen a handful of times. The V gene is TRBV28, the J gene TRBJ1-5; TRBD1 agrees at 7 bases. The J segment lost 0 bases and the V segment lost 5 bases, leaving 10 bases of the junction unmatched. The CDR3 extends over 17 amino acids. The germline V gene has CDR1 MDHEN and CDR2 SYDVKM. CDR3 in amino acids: CASSGIQGGYSNQPQHF. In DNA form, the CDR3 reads TGTGCCAGCAGTGGGATCCAGGGGGGCTATAGCAATCAGCCCCAGCATTTT.

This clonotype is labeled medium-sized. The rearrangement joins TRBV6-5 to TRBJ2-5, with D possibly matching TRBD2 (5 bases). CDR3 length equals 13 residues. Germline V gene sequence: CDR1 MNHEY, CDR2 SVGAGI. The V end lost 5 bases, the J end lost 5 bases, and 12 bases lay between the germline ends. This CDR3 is CASSRGWWETQYF. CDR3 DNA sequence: TGTGCCAGCAGTCGGGGATGGTGGGAGACCCAGTACTTC.

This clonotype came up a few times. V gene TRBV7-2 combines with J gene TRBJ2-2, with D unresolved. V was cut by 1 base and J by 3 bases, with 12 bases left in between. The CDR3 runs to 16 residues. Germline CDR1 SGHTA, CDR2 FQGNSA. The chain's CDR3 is CASSLGRLPYTGELFF. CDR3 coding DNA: TGTGCCAGCAGCTTAGGCCGCCTCCCGTACACCGGGGAGCTGTTTTTT.

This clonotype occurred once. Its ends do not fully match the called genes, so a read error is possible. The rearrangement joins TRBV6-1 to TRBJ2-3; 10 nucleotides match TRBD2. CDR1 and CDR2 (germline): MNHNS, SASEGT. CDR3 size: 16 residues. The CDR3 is CASSETWTSGTNAQYF. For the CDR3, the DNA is TGTGCCAGCAGTGAAACGTGGACTAGCGGCACCAATGCGCAGTATTTC.

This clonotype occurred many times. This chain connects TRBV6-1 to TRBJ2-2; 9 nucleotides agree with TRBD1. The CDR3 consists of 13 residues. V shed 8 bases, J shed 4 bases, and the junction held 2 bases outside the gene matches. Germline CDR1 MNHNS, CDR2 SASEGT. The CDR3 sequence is CASGQGSTGELFF. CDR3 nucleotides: TGTGCCAGCGGACAGGGGAGCACCGGGGAGCTGTTTTTT.

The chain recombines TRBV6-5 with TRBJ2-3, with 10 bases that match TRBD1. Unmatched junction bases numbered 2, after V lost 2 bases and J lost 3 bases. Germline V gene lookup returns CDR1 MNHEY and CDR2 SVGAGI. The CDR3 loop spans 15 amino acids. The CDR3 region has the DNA TGTGCCAGCAGTTACGGGGACAGGGGAACAGATACGCAGTATTTT. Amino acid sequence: CASSYGDRGTDTQYF.

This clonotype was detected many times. CDR3 sequence reads: CASSLDGRAAFF. The CDR3 DNA reads TGTGCCAGCAGCTTAGACGGGAGGGCCGCGTTCTTC. The chain couples TRBV7-8 to TRBJ2-1, with 8 positions matching TRBD2. The trim removed 1 base at V and 15 bases at J, leaving 5 bases unmatched. The V gene's germline CDR1 is SGHVS and CDR2 FQNEAQ. This CDR3 has 12 amino acids.

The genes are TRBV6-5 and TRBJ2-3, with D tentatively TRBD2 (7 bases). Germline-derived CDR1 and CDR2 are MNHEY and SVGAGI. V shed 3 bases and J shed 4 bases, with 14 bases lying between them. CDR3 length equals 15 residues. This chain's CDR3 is CASSYRGGASDTQYF. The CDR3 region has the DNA TGTGCCAGCAGTTATAGAGGGGGGGCATCAGATACGCAGTATTTT.

This chain's CDR3 is CASSYSGTTTDTQYF. CDR3 nucleotides: TGTGCCAGCAGTTACTCTGGGACCACTACAGATACGCAGTATTTT. The chain uses TRBV9 and TRBJ2-3; D may correspond to TRBD1 or TRBD2 (5 bases each). This CDR3 region has 15 residues. Looked up from germline, CDR1 is SGDLS and CDR2 is YYNGEE. V lost 5 bases, J lost 3 bases, and 16 bases lay in between.

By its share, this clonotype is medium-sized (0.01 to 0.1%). The CDR3 protein is CASSYSVGVDYNEQFF. The CDR3 nucleotides read TGTGCCAGCAGTTACTCGGTCGGGGTTGACTACAATGAGCAGTTCTTC. The chain has TRBV6-5 and TRBJ2-1; D may be TRBD2 (5 bases). Germline assignment: CDR1 MNHEY and CDR2 SVGAGI. Trimming removed 0 bases from V and 3 bases from J, with 12 bases in between. The CDR3 consists of 16 residues.

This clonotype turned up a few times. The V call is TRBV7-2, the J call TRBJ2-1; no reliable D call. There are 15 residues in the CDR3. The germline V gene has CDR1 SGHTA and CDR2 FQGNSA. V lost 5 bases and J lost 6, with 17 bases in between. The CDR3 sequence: CASSPLPASFNEQFF. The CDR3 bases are TGTGCCAGCAGCCCCCTGCCGGCTAGTTTCAATGAGCAGTTCTTC.

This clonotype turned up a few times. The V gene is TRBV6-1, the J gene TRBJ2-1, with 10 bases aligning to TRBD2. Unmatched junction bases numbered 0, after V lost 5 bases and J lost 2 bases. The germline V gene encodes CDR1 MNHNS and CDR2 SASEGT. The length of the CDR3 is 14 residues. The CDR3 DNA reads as TGTGCCAGCAGTAGCGGGGGGGCCTACAATGAGCAGTTCTTC. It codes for CASSSGGAYNEQFF.

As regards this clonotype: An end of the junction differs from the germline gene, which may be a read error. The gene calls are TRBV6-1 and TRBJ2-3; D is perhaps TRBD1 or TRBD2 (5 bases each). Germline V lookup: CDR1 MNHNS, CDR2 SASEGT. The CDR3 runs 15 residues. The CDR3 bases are TGTGCCCGCAGCGGCCGGCCTGTGGGGACCGATACGCAGTATTTT. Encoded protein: CARSGRPVGTDTQYF.

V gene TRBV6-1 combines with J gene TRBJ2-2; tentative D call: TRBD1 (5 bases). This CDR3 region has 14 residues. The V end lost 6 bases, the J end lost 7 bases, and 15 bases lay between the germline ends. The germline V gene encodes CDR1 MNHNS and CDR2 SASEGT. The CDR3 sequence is CASSRQPGIGELFF. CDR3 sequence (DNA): TGTGCCAGCAGCCGACAGCCGGGCATCGGGGAGCTGTTTTTT.

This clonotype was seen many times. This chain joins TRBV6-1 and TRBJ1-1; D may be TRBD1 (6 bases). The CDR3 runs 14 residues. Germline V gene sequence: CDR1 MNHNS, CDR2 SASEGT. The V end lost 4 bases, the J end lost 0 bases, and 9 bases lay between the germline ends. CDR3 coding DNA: TGTGCCAGCAGTGCTCGGGGGCTGAACACTGAAGCTTTCTTT. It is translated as CASSARGLNTEAFF.

CDR3 in amino acids: CASSLDPDSYTEAFF. The DNA for the CDR3 is TGTGCCAGCAGCTTAGATCCGGACAGTTACACTGAAGCTTTCTTT. V and J are TRBV11-2 and TRBJ1-1; TRBD1 is a possible D gene (6 bases). Per the germline V gene, CDR1 is SGHAT and CDR2 is FQNNGV. The CDR3 is 15 amino acids. Trimming cost V 0 bases and J 3 bases, with 11 bases left between them.

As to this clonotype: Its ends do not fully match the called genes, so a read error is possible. CDR3 in amino acids: CARSCAAAPRVTDTQYF. The CDR3 DNA sequence: TGTGCCAGGAGCTGCGCCGCGGCGCCGCGCGTCACAGATACTCAGTATTTT. V and J are TRBV7-9 and TRBJ2-3; the D is unclear. The germline V gene encodes CDR1 SEHNR and CDR2 FQNEAQ (reference sequence). The CDR3 extends over 17 amino acids.

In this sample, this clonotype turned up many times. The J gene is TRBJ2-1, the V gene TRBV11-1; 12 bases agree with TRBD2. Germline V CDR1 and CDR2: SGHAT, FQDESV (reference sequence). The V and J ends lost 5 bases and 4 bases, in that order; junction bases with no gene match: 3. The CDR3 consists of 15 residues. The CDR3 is CASSPGLAGYNEQFF. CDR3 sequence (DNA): TGTGCCAGCAGCCCAGGACTAGCGGGGTACAATGAGCAGTTCTTC.

CDR3 amino acids: CASSPHVGVTQYF. CDR3 nucleotides: TGTGCCAGCAGCCCCCATGTGGGGGTTACGCAGTATTTT. V gene TRBV7-2 combines with J gene TRBJ2-3, with D perhaps matching TRBD1 or TRBD2 (5 bases each). V gave up 5 bases and J gave up 8 bases, with 14 bases separating them. Germline CDR1 SGHTA, CDR2 FQGNSA. The CDR3 loop spans 13 amino acids.

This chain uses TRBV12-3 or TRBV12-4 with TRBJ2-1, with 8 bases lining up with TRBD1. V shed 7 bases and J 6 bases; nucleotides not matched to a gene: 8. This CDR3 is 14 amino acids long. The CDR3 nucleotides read TGTGCCAGCATTTCGGACAGGGCTCCCAATGAGCAGTTCTTC. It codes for CASISDRAPNEQFF.

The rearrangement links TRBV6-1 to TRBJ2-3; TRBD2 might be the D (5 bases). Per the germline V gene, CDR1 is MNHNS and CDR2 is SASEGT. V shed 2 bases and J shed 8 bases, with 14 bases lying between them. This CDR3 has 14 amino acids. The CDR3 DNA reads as TGTGCCAGCAGTGAACGGCGGTTCGAGGGTACGCAGTATTTT. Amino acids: CASSERRFEGTQYF.

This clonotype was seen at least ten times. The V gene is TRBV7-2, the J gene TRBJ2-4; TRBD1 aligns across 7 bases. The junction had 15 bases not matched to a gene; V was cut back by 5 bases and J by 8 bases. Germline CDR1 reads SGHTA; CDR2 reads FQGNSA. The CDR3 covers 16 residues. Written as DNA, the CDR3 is TGTGCCAGCAGCCGAGGGCACAGGGGAAATGGAGACATTCAGTACTTC. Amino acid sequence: CASSRGHRGNGDIQYF.

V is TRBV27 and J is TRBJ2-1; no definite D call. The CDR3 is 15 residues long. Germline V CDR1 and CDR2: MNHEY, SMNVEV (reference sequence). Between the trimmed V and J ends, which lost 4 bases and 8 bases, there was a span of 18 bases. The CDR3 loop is CASSSIRTPYDEQFF. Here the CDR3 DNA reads TGTGCCAGCAGTTCCATTCGGACCCCTTACGATGAGCAGTTCTTC.

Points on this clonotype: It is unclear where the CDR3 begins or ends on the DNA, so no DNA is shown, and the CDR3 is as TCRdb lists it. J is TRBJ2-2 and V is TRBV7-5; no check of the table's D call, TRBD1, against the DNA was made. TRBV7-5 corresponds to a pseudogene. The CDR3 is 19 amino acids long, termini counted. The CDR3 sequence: CISVPESPRGTGPGGELFF.

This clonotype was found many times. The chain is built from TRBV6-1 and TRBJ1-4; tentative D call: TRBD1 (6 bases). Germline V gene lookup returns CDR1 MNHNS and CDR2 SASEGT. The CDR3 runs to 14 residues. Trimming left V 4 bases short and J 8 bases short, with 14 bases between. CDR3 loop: CASSVAQGIEKLFF. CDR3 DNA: TGTGCCAGCAGTGTAGCACAGGGAATAGAAAAACTGTTTTTT.

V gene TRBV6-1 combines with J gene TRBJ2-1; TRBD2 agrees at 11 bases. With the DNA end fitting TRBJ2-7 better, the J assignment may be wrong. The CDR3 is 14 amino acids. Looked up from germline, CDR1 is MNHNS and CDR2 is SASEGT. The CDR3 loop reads CASSKLAGEYEQYF. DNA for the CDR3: TGTGCCAGCAGTAAACTAGCGGGAGAGTACGAGCAGTACTTC.

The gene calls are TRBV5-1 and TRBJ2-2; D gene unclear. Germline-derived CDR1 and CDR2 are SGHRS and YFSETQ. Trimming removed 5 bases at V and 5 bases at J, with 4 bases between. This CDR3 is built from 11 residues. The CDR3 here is CASRNTGELFF. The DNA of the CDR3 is TGCGCCAGCAGAAATACCGGGGAGCTGTTTTTT.

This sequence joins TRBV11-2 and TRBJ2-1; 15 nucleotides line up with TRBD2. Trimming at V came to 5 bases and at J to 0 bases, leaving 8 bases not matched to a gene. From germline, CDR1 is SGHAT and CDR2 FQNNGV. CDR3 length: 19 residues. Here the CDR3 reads CASSPIGTSGRRSYNEQFF. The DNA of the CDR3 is TGTGCCAGCAGCCCAATCGGGACTAGCGGGAGGCGCTCCTACAATGAGCAGTTCTTC.

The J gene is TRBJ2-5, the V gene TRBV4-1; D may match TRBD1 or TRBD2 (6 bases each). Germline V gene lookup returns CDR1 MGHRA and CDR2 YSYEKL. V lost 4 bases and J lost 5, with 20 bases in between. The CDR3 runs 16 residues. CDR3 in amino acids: CASSRTSGEVAETQYF. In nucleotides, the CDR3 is TGCGCCAGCAGCCGCACATCAGGGGAGGTAGCGGAGACCCAGTACTTC.

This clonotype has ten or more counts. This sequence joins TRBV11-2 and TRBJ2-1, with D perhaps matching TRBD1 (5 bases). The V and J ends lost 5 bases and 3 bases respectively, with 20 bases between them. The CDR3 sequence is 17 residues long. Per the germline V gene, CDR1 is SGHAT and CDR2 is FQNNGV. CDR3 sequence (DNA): TGTGCCAGCAGCACCGAAACGGGCAGGGCTCTCTACAATGAGCAGTTCTTC. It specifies CASSTETGRALYNEQFF.

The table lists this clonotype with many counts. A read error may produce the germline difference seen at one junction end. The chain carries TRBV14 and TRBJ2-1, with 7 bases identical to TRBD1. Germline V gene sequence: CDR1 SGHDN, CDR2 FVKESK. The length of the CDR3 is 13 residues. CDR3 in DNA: TGTGCCAGCCAATCCCGGGACAGCTCCCCCCTATACTTC. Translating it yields CASQSRDSSPLYF.